What follows are 32 T cell receptor beta chains derived from one specimen sequenced in a study of cytomegalovirus exposure and HLA in healthy donors (dated by TCRdb to 2017 to 2019). Libraries were prepared through the immunoSEQ multiplex PCR assay. The multiplex PCR relied on a mix of 60 forward primers for TCR Vbeta segments and 13 reverse primers for TCR Jbeta segments. Drawn from immuneACCESS, this table holds only the in-frame rearrangements with V and J called that TCRdb kept. Clones are partly lost; checked studies trace under half to an unresolved V gene and leave the rest unexplained. The sample contains about 190,000 clones, roughly four fifths of them found a single time. Of the sample, about 0.78% falls within the top ten clones. What was sequenced was PBMCs. The receptors were gathered from a woman aged 18-29 years in good health and CMV-seronegative.

This chain's CDR3 is CAWSVQDGFNTF. The CDR3 nucleotides are TGTGCCTGGAGTGTACAGGACGGATTCAACACCTTC. This chain uses TRBV30 with TRBJ1-2; possibly TRBD1 for D (5 bases). The CDR3 contains 12 residues. Germline lookup yields CDR1 GTSNPN and CDR2 SVGIG (reference sequence). V shed 0 bases and J shed 12 bases, with 14 bases lying between them.

The J gene is TRBJ2-7, the V gene TRBV2, with TRBD1 matching over 8 bases. This CDR3 spans 14 amino acids. The germline gives CDR1 SNHLY, CDR2 FYNNEI. V lost 4 bases to trimming and J lost 0 bases; unmatched junction nucleotides: 2. CDR3 coding DNA: TGTGCCAGCAGTGGGACAGGGACCTCCTACGAGCAGTACTTC. This encodes CASSGTGTSYEQYF.

As concerns this clone: It is unclear where the CDR3 begins or ends on the DNA, so no DNA is shown, and the CDR3 is as TCRdb lists it. The chain links TRBV6-1 to TRBJ1-2; TRBD1 is the table's D call and was not checked against the DNA. Germline assignment: CDR1 MNHNS and CDR2 SASEGT. The CDR3 numbers 16 amino acids, ends counted. CDR3 residues: CASSEKWGTGNYGYPF.

The genes are TRBV9 and TRBJ1-4; weak D call: TRBD1 (6 bases). The germline CDR1 and CDR2 sequences are SGDLS and YYNGEE. The length of the CDR3 is 17 residues. V was pared by 2 bases and J by 0 bases, with 14 bases between. In nucleotides, the CDR3 is TGTGCCAGCAGCGTCGGGGGGACACCGTCAACTAATGAAAAACTGTTTTTT. Its translation is CASSVGGTPSTNEKLFF.

This clone appeared a single time. The chain carries TRBV7-9 and TRBJ2-1; 15 bases align to TRBD2. The germline V gene has CDR1 SEHNR and CDR2 FQNEAQ (reference sequence). V was pared by 5 bases and J by 2 bases, with 7 bases of the junction left unmatched. The CDR3 is 18 amino acids. This CDR3 reads CASSVGGLAGGPYNEQFF. The CDR3 DNA is TGTGCCAGCAGCGTTGGGGGACTAGCGGGGGGACCCTACAATGAGCAGTTCTTC.

This chain uses TRBV19 with TRBJ2-6; 9 positions match TRBD1. The trim removed 7 bases at V and 2 bases at J, leaving 3 bases unmatched. CDR1 and CDR2 from the germline V gene are LNHDA and SQIVND (reference sequence). This CDR3 has 15 amino acids. CDR3 nucleotide sequence: TGTGCCAGTACCAGGGACAGGGCTGGGGCCAACGTCCTGACTTTC. It specifies CASTRDRAGANVLTF.

The V and J genes are TRBV5-4 and TRBJ2-7; the match to TRBD2 covers 12 bases. Germline V lookup: CDR1 SGHNT, CDR2 YYREEE (reference sequence). The length of the CDR3 is 13 residues. V lost 10 bases, J lost 0 bases, and 2 bases stayed unmatched. The CDR3 reads CAGGLAGSYEQYF. The CDR3 DNA reads TGTGCCGGGGGACTAGCGGGCTCCTACGAGCAGTACTTC. The whole variable domain, filled in from reference TRBV5-4 and TRBJ2-7, reads ETGVTQSPTHLIKTRGQQVTLRCSSQSGHNTVSWYQQALGQGPQFIFQYYREEENGRGNFPPRFSGLQFPNYSSELNVNALELDDSALYLCAGGLAGSYEQYFGPGTRLTVT.

This chain joins TRBV19 and TRBJ1-5; TRBD1 matches 8 bases. Germline CDR1 reads LNHDA; CDR2 reads SQIVND (reference sequence). The V and J ends lost 6 bases and 4 bases, in that order; junction bases with no gene match: 5. The CDR3 loop spans 14 amino acids. This chain's CDR3 is CASRDRALNQPQHF. The CDR3 DNA reads TGTGCCAGTAGGGACAGGGCTTTAAATCAGCCCCAGCATTTT.

V and J are TRBV7-2 and TRBJ2-1, with TRBD2 as a possible D gene (6 bases). Germline V gene data show CDR1 as SGHTA and CDR2 as FQGNSA. The CDR3 extends over 17 amino acids. The ends were cut back, 4 bases at V and 8 bases at J, with 24 bases in the middle. CDR3 DNA sequence: TGTGCCAGCAGCTCAAGAGGAGTCGCGACTAGTGACTATGAGCAGTTCTTC. The encoded protein is CASSSRGVATSDYEQFF. Filled out from reference TRBV7-2 and TRBJ2-1, the complete variable domain reads GAGVSQSPSNKVTEKGKDVELRCDPISGHTALYWYRQSLGQGLEFLIYFQGNSAPDKSGLPSDRFSAERTGGSVSTLTIQRTQQEDSAVYLCASSSRGVATSDYEQFFGPGTRLTVL.

This clone was seen more than once but under ten times. The gene calls are TRBV4-2 and TRBJ2-7; maybe TRBD1 (6 bases). V lost 5 bases to trimming and J lost 3 bases, with 11 bases between them. Germline CDR1 is LGHNA and CDR2 is YNFKEQ. The CDR3 has 13 residues. CDR3 DNA sequence: TGTGCCAGCAGCTCCCAGGGGAACTACGAGCAGTACTTC. Encoded protein: CASSSQGNYEQYF.

This clone was seen more than once but under ten times. CDR3 sequence: CASSPGPGGSPLHF. CDR3 sequence (DNA): TGCGCCAGCAGTCCGGGACCCGGGGGGTCACCCCTCCACTTT. The chain couples TRBV10-1 to TRBJ1-6, with D tentatively TRBD1 (5 bases). V gave up 5 bases and J gave up 10 bases, with 15 bases separating them. The CDR3 is 14 residues long. Per the germline V gene, CDR1 is WNHNN and CDR2 is SYGVQD (reference sequence).

The chain uses TRBV5-1 and TRBJ2-6; 7 bases map to TRBD1. Germline V lookup: CDR1 SGHRS, CDR2 YFSETQ. This CDR3 has 17 residues. V was pared by 3 bases and J by 1 base, with 7 bases of the junction left unmatched. Written as DNA, the CDR3 is TGCGCCAGCAGCTGGGACAGATCCAGGTCTGGGGCCAACGTCCTGACTTTC. It specifies CASSWDRSRSGANVLTF.

The rearrangement links TRBV7-9 to TRBJ2-1, with D perhaps matching TRBD2 (6 bases). This CDR3 is built from 14 residues. Per germline, CDR1 SEHNR and CDR2 FQNEAQ (reference sequence). The V and J ends lost 5 bases and 2 bases respectively, with 10 bases between them. CDR3 sequence reads: CASSPGLPYNEQFF. CDR3 nucleotides: TGTGCCAGCAGCCCGGGACTTCCCTACAATGAGCAGTTCTTC.

The V and J genes are TRBV2 and TRBJ1-1; D is unclear. Trimming took 6 bases from V and 11 from J, leaving 13 bases between them. Germline lookup yields CDR1 SNHLY and CDR2 FYNNEI. The CDR3 loop spans 11 amino acids. The CDR3 DNA reads TGTGCCAGCAGCGTAGTCCTAGATGCTTTCTTT. Translated: CASSVVLDAFF. The whole variable domain, remainder taken from reference TRBV2 and TRBJ1-1, is EPEVTQTPSHQVTQMGQEVILRCVPISNHLYFYWYRQILGQKVEFLVSFYNNEISEKSEIFDDQFSVERPDGSNFTLKIRSTKLEDSAMYFCASSVVLDAFFGQGTRLTVV.

The V and J genes are TRBV25-1 and TRBJ1-2, with 7 bases aligning to TRBD1. Germline-derived CDR1 and CDR2 are MGHDK and SYGVNS. The J segment lost 4 bases and the V segment lost 5 bases, leaving 4 bases of the junction unmatched. The CDR3 sequence is 13 residues long. The CDR3 is CASSRTGLYGYTF. CDR3 bases: TGTGCCAGCAGTAGGACAGGACTCTATGGCTACACCTTC.

In this sample, this clone turned up once. The genes are TRBV6-5 and TRBJ1-1, with D possibly matching TRBD1 (5 bases). Trimming took off 6 bases at V and 5 bases at J, with 13 bases between the two ends. CDR3 length: 13 amino acids. Germline-derived CDR1 and CDR2 are MNHEY and SVGAGI. In nucleotides, the CDR3 is TGTGCCAGCAGGTACACAGGCCGGACTGAAGCTTTCTTT. Encoded protein: CASRYTGRTEAFF.

The chain recombines TRBV30 with TRBJ1-3, with 9 bases aligning to TRBD1. Trimming took 5 bases from V and 0 from J; bases not matched to a gene: 2. The CDR3 is made up of 14 amino acids. CDR1 and CDR2 (germline): GTSNPN, SVGIG (reference sequence). This CDR3 is CAWRDRDSGNTIYF. The CDR3 nucleotides read TGTGCCTGGCGGGACAGGGACTCTGGAAACACCATATATTTT.

J is TRBJ2-1 and V is TRBV2; D possibly corresponds to TRBD1 (6 bases). V lost 10 bases and J lost 6, with 19 bases in between. The germline V gene has CDR1 SNHLY and CDR2 FYNNEI. The CDR3 extends over 14 amino acids. The CDR3 protein is CATEIGTGSNEQFF. CDR3 nucleotide sequence: TGTGCCACCGAAATAGGAACAGGGTCCAATGAGCAGTTCTTC. Full variable domain (outside the CDR3, taken from reference TRBV2 and TRBJ2-1): EPEVTQTPSHQVTQMGQEVILRCVPISNHLYFYWYRQILGQKVEFLVSFYNNEISEKSEIFDDQFSVERPDGSNFTLKIRSTKLEDSAMYFCATEIGTGSNEQFFGPGTRLTVL.

The CDR3 region has the DNA TGTGCCAGCTTAGCACAGGTCTCTGGAAACACCATATATTTT. Translated: CASLAQVSGNTIYF. The chain has TRBV28 and TRBJ1-3, with D perhaps matching TRBD1 (5 bases). V lost 8 bases and J 0 bases, leaving 11 bases between the germline ends. The CDR3 loop spans 14 amino acids. Germline CDR1 and CDR2: MDHEN and SYDVKM.

This clone appeared once. J is TRBJ2-7 and V is TRBV2; D uncertain. Germline CDR1 and CDR2: SNHLY and FYNNEI. CDR3 length equals 14 residues. Trimming removed 7 bases from V and 2 bases from J, with 15 bases in between. The CDR3 reads CASNQDRRTYEQYF. The DNA for the CDR3 is TGTGCCAGCAACCAGGATCGAAGGACCTACGAGCAGTACTTC.

The chain joins TRBV5-1 to TRBJ2-2; perhaps TRBD1 as D (6 bases). The CDR3 covers 16 residues. CDR1 and CDR2 from the germline V gene are SGHRS and YFSETQ. V was trimmed by 9 bases and J by 5 bases, leaving 23 bases between them. The CDR3 reads CATTSETGDLTGELFF. DNA of the CDR3: TGCGCCACCACTTCCGAGACAGGTGATCTGACCGGGGAGCTGTTTTTT.

This clone was seen just once. The chain combines TRBV2 with TRBJ2-2; D is unclear. The CDR3 has 14 residues. Germline V gene sequence: CDR1 SNHLY, CDR2 FYNNEI. V lost 8 bases and J lost 0, with 10 bases in between. CDR3 nucleotide sequence: TGTGCCAGCTGCAGCGTAGCGAACACCGGGGAGCTGTTTTTT. Protein sequence: CASCSVANTGELFF.

The chain joins TRBV7-9 to TRBJ2-5; 8 bases map to TRBD2. The CDR3 is 16 amino acids. J was trimmed by 1 base and V by 4 bases; bases with no gene match: 8. Germline lookup yields CDR1 SEHNR and CDR2 FQNEAQ (reference sequence). Here the CDR3 DNA reads TGTGCCAGCAGCTCGGGGGGGGCTTTGTTCCAAGAGACCCAGTACTTC. This sequence encodes CASSSGGALFQETQYF.

V gene TRBV19 combines with J gene TRBJ1-1, with no clear D. Germline CDR1 and CDR2: LNHDA and SQIVND (reference sequence). The CDR3 totals 15 residues. V shed 3 bases and J shed 0 bases, with 11 bases lying between them. CDR3 amino acids: CASSIHPGVNTEAFF. CDR3 in DNA: TGTGCCAGTAGTATCCATCCCGGGGTGAACACTGAAGCTTTCTTT.

As for this clone: The identical CDR3 is also encoded by other nucleotide sequences in the sample. The chain has TRBV6-5 and TRBJ1-3, with 7 nucleotides matching TRBD1. There are 14 residues in the CDR3. The germline V gene encodes CDR1 MNHEY and CDR2 SVGAGI. Trimming at V came to 5 bases and at J to 0 bases, leaving 1 base not matched to a gene. The CDR3 reads CASSRDSSGNTIYF. CDR3 DNA: TGTGCCAGCAGTCGGGACAGCTCTGGAAACACCATATATTTT.

The V call is TRBV7-2, the J call TRBJ1-5, with D possibly matching TRBD1 (6 bases). V was cut by 0 bases and J by 7 bases, with 13 bases left in between. The CDR3 extends over 15 amino acids. The germline V gene has CDR1 SGHTA and CDR2 FQGNSA. The DNA of the CDR3 is TGTGCCAGCAGCTTAGCGCCGGGTCAGGGGCAGCCCCAGCATTTT. Translation: CASSLAPGQGQPQHF.

CDR3 DNA sequence: TGTGCCAGCAGCTTAGGATCAGGGGGATCAAGCGAGCAGTACTTC. Protein product: CASSLGSGGSSEQYF. The V gene is TRBV7-7, the J gene TRBJ2-7, with 7 nucleotides matching TRBD1. CDR1 and CDR2 from the germline V gene are SSHAT and FNYEAQ (reference sequence). J was trimmed by 6 bases and V by 1 base; bases with no gene match: 9. This CDR3 is 15 amino acids long.

V gene TRBV6-5 combines with J gene TRBJ2-5; no clear D gene. Looked up from germline, CDR1 is MNHEY and CDR2 is SVGAGI. CDR3 size: 14 residues. V lost 2 bases and J lost 5, with 12 bases in between. The CDR3 DNA is TGTGCCAGCAGTTACGACCAGGCGCAGGAGACCCAGTACTTC. Protein product: CASSYDQAQETQYF.

The J gene is TRBJ2-7, the V gene TRBV28; D gene unclear. V gave up 2 bases and J gave up 4 bases, with 18 bases separating them. Per germline, CDR1 MDHEN and CDR2 SYDVKM. The CDR3 totals 16 residues. The CDR3 bases are TGTGCCAGCAGTTTACTAGGCCCCTACCAGACGTACGAGCAGTACTTC. It yields the protein CASSLLGPYQTYEQYF.

The rearrangement uses TRBV15 and TRBJ2-5; 10 bases map to TRBD2. The CDR3 has 17 amino acids. Losses at the gene ends were 0 bases for V and 2 bases for J; bases not matched to a gene: 6. Germline V gives CDR1 LNHNV, CDR2 YYDKDF (reference sequence). CDR3 region: CATSRDRASGRQETQYF. The CDR3 DNA reads TGTGCCACCAGCAGAGATCGCGCTAGCGGGAGACAAGAGACCCAGTACTTC. Complete variable domain (other parts from reference TRBV15 and TRBJ2-5): DAMVIQNPRYQVTQFGKPVTLSCSQTLNHNVMYWYQQKSSQAPKLLFHYYDKDFNNEADTPDNFQSRRPNTSFCFLDIRSPGLGDTAMYLCATSRDRASGRQETQYFGPGTRLLVL.

About this clone: The junction differs from germline at one of its ends, possibly a read error. The gene calls are TRBV5-1 and TRBJ2-5, with D tentatively TRBD1 (6 bases). Germline CDR1 SGHRS, CDR2 YFSETQ. CDR3 length equals 14 residues. The CDR3 coding sequence is TGCGCCGGCAGCTTCACAGGGCTTCAAGAGACCCAGTACTTC. This sequence encodes CAGSFTGLQETQYF.

The rearrangement links TRBV6-5 to TRBJ2-7; 7 nucleotides agree with TRBD2. The CDR3 covers 16 residues. V shed 0 bases and J 1 base; nucleotides not matched to a gene: 6. Germline V gene lookup returns CDR1 MNHEY and CDR2 SVGAGI. DNA for the CDR3: TGTGCCAGCAGTTACTCTCCGAGCGGGAAGTCCTACGAGCAGTACTTC. It yields the protein CASSYSPSGKSYEQYF.